This TCR beta chain was sequenced in a study of shared clonotypes between healthy human individuals. Broader study findings: Estimated richness was generally greater in naive than memory subsets.

Clones were sequenced by immunoSEQ multiplex PCR, and TCRdb holds only the in-frame ones, with some missing. The sample includes over 2,000,000 clones, roughly 93% of them seen just once. CD45RO-negative, CCR7-positively selected cells formed the naive CD8 fraction, excluding terminally differentiated effector memory CD45RA+ cells. For this clone: Its antigen is not identified.

The clonotype originates from a man younger than 35 in good health. Some clones in this sample may be carry-over from other donors' samples. Sequenced input: naive CD8+ T cells from PBMCs.

The CDR3 DNA reads TGTGCCAGCAGCCCCGGACTAGCGGGAGGCTCTGGGGCCAACGTCCTGACTTTC. This codes for CASSPGLAGGSGANVLTF. V gene TRBV7-6 combines with J gene TRBJ2-6, with 14 bases lining up with TRBD2. J was trimmed by 0 bases and V by 5 bases; bases with no gene match: 3. This CDR3 region has 18 residues. Germline values: CDR1 SGHVS, CDR2 FNYEAQ.